These T cell receptor beta chains were read from a single sample in a study of T cell responses to AZD1222 COVID-19 vaccine. Data came from immunoSEQ multiplex PCR; TCRdb stores just in-frame clones and leaves some out. In the table there are 110,000 to 150,000 clones, approximately 83% of which are singletons. The sequencing used peripheral blood, collected on day 0 of AZD1222 vaccination. The receptors were sampled from an adult in good health. Both conserved end residues are trimmed from each CDR3. The order of the fields is D gene, J gene, V gene, CDR3 protein. The D gene is left open where the match is weak.

>NA|TRBJ2-5|TRBV5-1
ASSFGLPGETQY
>NA|TRBJ1-1|TRBV5-1
ASSAGRPLGNTEAF
>NA|TRBJ1-4|TRBV5-5
ASSKSRNEKLF
>NA|TRBJ2-3|TRBV5-1
ASSSSTSTDTQY
>TRBD2|TRBJ2-7|TRBV6-5
ASIPLSGSPRQY
>TRBD1|TRBJ1-1|TRBV6-4
ASSDSLRGTGGHTEAF
>NA|TRBJ1-1|TRBV18
ASSPGSNTEAF
>NA|TRBJ2-7|TRBV27
ASSPWGSVYEQY
>TRBD2|TRBJ2-7|TRBV6-4
ASSDRAGGDPYEQY
>TRBD1|TRBJ1-6|TRBV19
ASTQGANILSPLH
>NA|TRBJ1-4|TRBV11-3
ASSLSPSGKLF
>NA|TRBJ1-6|TRBV7-8
ASSLALEGSSPLH
>TRBD2|TRBJ2-3|TRBV29-1
SVVGEGTQY
>NA|TRBJ1-3|TRBV7-8
ASSKARGTRNTIY
>TRBD1|TRBJ1-1|TRBV23-1
ASSPPGQGDWTF
>NA|TRBJ2-5|TRBV5-1
ASSLSRGQETQY
>NA|TRBJ1-1|TRBV6-5
ASSYRDTEAF
>NA|TRBJ1-5|TRBV21-1
ASSKDPQNPHQPQH
>TRBD1|TRBJ1-1|TRBV5-1
ASSDSRGPEAF
>NA|TRBJ1-1|TRBV19
ASQQLNTEAF
>NA|TRBJ1-2|TRBV28
ASSRLSYGYT
>NA|TRBJ1-2|TRBV4-1
ASSHPAASRVYGYT
>NA|TRBJ2-5|TRBV6-6
ASTKAGTDQETQY
>NA|TRBJ1-2|TRBV2
ARGGADYGYT
>NA|TRBJ1-1|TRBV2
ASRGPVEAF
>NA|TRBJ2-2|TRBV7-8
ASSLGANTGELF
>NA|TRBJ1-3|TRBV6-1
ATWKASGNTIY
>TRBD1|TRBJ2-5|TRBV29-1
SVDSGTDQETQY
>TRBD1|TRBJ1-5|TRBV27
ASTLPYRGRHQPQH
>NA|TRBJ2-7|TRBV1
TSSQDQGSGRYEQY
>NA|TRBJ2-7|TRBV20-1
SASPRENEQY
>NA|TRBJ2-7|TRBV6-6
ASSPAGTESYEQY
>NA|TRBJ1-1|TRBV19
ASSIAGVGTEAF
>NA|TRBJ2-1|TRBV6-4
ASSASGVTYNEQF
>TRBD1|TRBJ1-5|TRBV2
ASKGQGSSNQPQH
>NA|TRBJ2-1|TRBV11-3
ASSPHSTGPPYNEQF
>NA|TRBJ1-2|TRBV3-1/TRBV3-2
ASSQFLFST
>NA|TRBJ2-1|TRBV11-2
ASSAGGSSYNEQF
>NA|TRBJ1-2|TRBV30
AWARGGLGYT
>NA|TRBJ2-3|TRBV30
AWAKRGTDTQY
>NA|TRBJ2-2|TRBV5-1
ASSPDTGNTGELF
>NA|TRBJ2-7|TRBV29-1
SVVRGDEQY
>NA|TRBJ1-5|TRBV27
ASSLAEYQPQH
>TRBD2|TRBJ2-5|TRBV7-9
ASTLGEGEETQY
>NA|TRBJ1-4|TRBV4-1
ASSQDTGGVDEKLF
>TRBD2|TRBJ2-3|TRBV5-4
ASSPGLAQDTQY
>TRBD2|TRBJ2-3|TRBV4-2
ASSSGTSGDTDTQY
>NA|TRBJ2-2|TRBV7-7
ASSFRFPNTGELF